One sample yielded the 20 T cell receptor beta chains listed below, sequenced in a study of cytotoxic CD8 clonotypes in ibrutinib-treated CLL. Libraries were prepared by immunoSEQ multiplex PCR; TCRdb keeps only in-frame clonotypes and omits some of them. Of about 160,000 clones listed, roughly 86% are singletons. Sequences were derived from PBMCs, sampled after 12 months of ibrutinib treatment. All receptors derive from a human donor with chronic lymphocytic leukemia.

The V call is TRBV7-9, the J call TRBJ2-3; 7 bases are shared with TRBD2. Losses at the gene ends were 3 bases for V and 2 bases for J; bases not matched to a gene: 2. The CDR3 sequence is 14 residues long. Germline values: CDR1 SEHNR, CDR2 FQNEAQ (reference sequence). The CDR3 loop is CASSLTSPTDTQYF. The CDR3 region has the DNA TGTGCCAGCAGCTTGACTAGCCCCACAGATACGCAGTATTTT. Full variable domain (missing parts from reference TRBV7-9 and TRBJ2-3): DTGVSQNPRHKITKRGQNVTFRCDPISEHNRLYWYRQTLGQGPEFLTYFQNEAQLEKSRLLSDRFSAERPKGSFSTLEIQRTEQGDSAMYLCASSLTSPTDTQYFGPGTRLTVL.

In this sample, this clone turned up many times. CDR3 coding DNA: TGTGCCTGGACTCGGACAGCTAGCAATCAGCCCCAGCATTTT. This codes for CAWTRTASNQPQHF. The chain couples TRBV30 to TRBJ1-5, with D maybe TRBD1 (6 bases). CDR1 is GTSNPN and CDR2 is SVGIG in the germline V gene (reference sequence). The length of the CDR3 is 14 residues. V was shortened by 4 bases and J by 0 bases, with 10 bases between the two germline ends.

The V call is TRBV6-1, the J call TRBJ1-1, with no clear D. Germline CDR1 is MNHNS and CDR2 is SASEGT. Between the trimmed V and J ends, which lost 6 bases and 5 bases, there was a span of 16 bases. The CDR3 length is 14 residues. This CDR3 reads CASSRLQDGTEAFF. Here the CDR3 DNA reads TGTGCCAGCAGCCGTCTCCAGGATGGTACTGAAGCTTTCTTT.

The chain links TRBV7-2 to TRBJ1-3; D perhaps matches TRBD1 (5 bases). From germline, CDR1 is SGHTA and CDR2 FQGNSA. The CDR3 has 16 residues. V lost 3 bases and J 0 bases, leaving 12 bases between the germline ends. This CDR3 is CASSLIGHLSGNTIYF. Written as DNA, the CDR3 is TGTGCCAGCAGCTTGATAGGACATCTCTCTGGAAACACCATATATTTT.

This rearrangement joins TRBV6-1 to TRBJ2-7; 9 positions match TRBD2. The CDR3 covers 15 residues. Germline V CDR1 and CDR2: MNHNS, SASEGT. Unmatched junction bases numbered 7, after V lost 5 bases and J lost 2 bases. The CDR3 loop reads CASSPTTSGTYEQYF. CDR3 bases: TGTGCCAGCAGTCCTACGACTAGCGGTACCTACGAGCAGTACTTC.

This chain links TRBV28 with TRBJ2-7; TRBD1 agrees at 9 bases. J lost 3 bases, V lost 3 bases, and 6 bases had no gene match. Germline CDR1 MDHEN, CDR2 SYDVKM. The CDR3 is made up of 15 amino acids. The CDR3 region is CASSFSGQGIYEQYF. DNA for the CDR3: TGTGCCAGCAGTTTCTCGGGACAGGGAATCTACGAGCAGTACTTC.

This sequence joins TRBV18 and TRBJ2-7; 10 bases match TRBD1. Germline assignment: CDR1 KGHSH and CDR2 LQKENI. V lost 4 bases and J lost 5; bases outside the gene matches: 8. The CDR3 sequence is 15 residues long. The CDR3 here is CASSRPGQGLNEQYF. The CDR3 coding sequence is TGTGCCAGCTCACGGCCGGGACAGGGGTTAAACGAGCAGTACTTC.

The rearrangement uses TRBV27 and TRBJ2-1; 7 bases map to TRBD2. Germline CDR1 MNHEY, CDR2 SMNVEV (reference sequence). This CDR3 is built from 14 residues. V lost 4 bases to trimming and J lost 3 bases; unmatched junction nucleotides: 3. The CDR3 region is CASSYSSGYNEQFF. As DNA, the CDR3 is TGTGCCAGCAGTTATTCTAGCGGCTACAATGAGCAGTTCTTC.

The CDR3: CASSRNREQYF. The DNA for the CDR3 is TGTGCCAGCAGCCGCAACAGGGAGCAGTACTTC. This chain joins TRBV6-5 and TRBJ2-7, with D possibly TRBD1 on 5 matching bases. Germline V gene lookup returns CDR1 MNHEY and CDR2 SVGAGI. The length of the CDR3 is 11 residues. The V and J ends lost 6 bases and 7 bases respectively, with 10 bases between them.

This chain uses TRBV4-3 with TRBJ2-7, with D unresolved. Trimming removed 4 bases from V and 2 bases from J, with 18 bases in between. Per the germline V gene, CDR1 is LGHNA and CDR2 is YSLEER. The CDR3 runs to 16 residues. CDR3 in amino acids: CASSPFSFLGPYEQYF. CDR3 DNA sequence: TGCGCCAGCAGCCCATTCTCTTTCCTAGGCCCCTACGAGCAGTACTTC.

The chain combines TRBV6-5 with TRBJ2-1; the D is unclear. V was cut by 6 bases and J by 0 bases, with 12 bases left in between. Germline V gene lookup returns CDR1 MNHEY and CDR2 SVGAGI. This CDR3 has 15 residues. The CDR3: CASSRNPSSYNEQFF. In DNA form, the CDR3 reads TGTGCCAGCAGCCGTAACCCGAGCTCCTACAATGAGCAGTTCTTC.

This chain joins TRBV27 and TRBJ2-2; 7 bases match TRBD1. V shed 3 bases, J shed 4 bases, and the junction held 5 bases outside the gene matches. The CDR3 has 15 amino acids. Germline V lookup: CDR1 MNHEY, CDR2 SMNVEV (reference sequence). The chain's CDR3 is CASSLRQGITGELFF. The DNA of the CDR3 is TGTGCCAGCAGTTTGAGACAGGGCATCACCGGGGAGCTGTTTTTT.

This chain joins TRBV4-1 and TRBJ1-1; D is unclear. The germline CDR1 and CDR2 sequences are MGHRA and YSYEKL. V was cut by 4 bases and J by 3 bases, with 12 bases left in between. The CDR3 totals 14 residues. This CDR3 is CASSLEFPDTEAFF. In nucleotides, the CDR3 is TGCGCCAGCAGCCTGGAATTCCCGGACACTGAAGCTTTCTTT.

V is TRBV28 and J is TRBJ2-3, with TRBD1 as a possible D gene (6 bases). The CDR3 spans 13 residues. Trimming took off 9 bases at V and 6 bases at J, with 16 bases between the two ends. Per the germline V gene, CDR1 is MDHEN and CDR2 is SYDVKM. The CDR3 sequence is CARGTLVGDTQYF. The CDR3 DNA follows: TGTGCCAGAGGGACATTAGTAGGCGATACGCAGTATTTT.

J is TRBJ2-7 and V is TRBV18, with 8 bases that match TRBD1. The CDR3 length is 15 residues. Trimming took 4 bases from V and 2 from J; bases not matched to a gene: 7. Germline CDR1 KGHSH, CDR2 LQKENI. The CDR3 nucleotides are TGTGCCAGCTCACGCCCCAGGGGGCAAGCCTACGAGCAGTACTTC. It encodes CASSRPRGQAYEQYF.

This clone was seen a single time. The J gene is TRBJ1-1, the V gene TRBV2; 11 bases line up with TRBD1. CDR3 length: 15 residues. Losses at the gene ends were 7 bases for V and 1 base for J; bases not matched to a gene: 5. Germline values: CDR1 SNHLY, CDR2 FYNNEI. CDR3: CASTQDRGRNTEAFF. CDR3 nucleotide sequence: TGTGCCAGCACCCAGGACAGGGGGCGGAACACTGAAGCTTTCTTT.

The chain has TRBV4-1 and TRBJ2-1; 9 bases map to TRBD1. V was pared by 5 bases and J by 4 bases, with 9 bases of the junction left unmatched. This CDR3 spans 16 amino acids. Germline V gives CDR1 MGHRA, CDR2 YSYEKL. Written as DNA, the CDR3 is TGCGCCAGCAGCGAGCACAGGGGGCGTTCTTACAATGAGCAGTTCTTC. Translated, it gives CASSEHRGRSYNEQFF.

The gene calls are TRBV2 and TRBJ2-1; D uncertain. Looked up from germline, CDR1 is SNHLY and CDR2 is FYNNEI. V lost 0 bases and J 6 bases, leaving 9 bases between the germline ends. The CDR3 totals 14 residues. CDR3 region: CASSEAGSFNEQFF. The CDR3 DNA reads TGTGCCAGCAGTGAAGCGGGAAGTTTCAATGAGCAGTTCTTC. The entire variable domain, with the rest obtained from reference TRBV2 and TRBJ2-1, is as follows: EPEVTQTPSHQVTQMGQEVILRCVPISNHLYFYWYRQILGQKVEFLVSFYNNEISEKSEIFDDQFSVERPDGSNFTLKIRSTKLEDSAMYFCASSEAGSFNEQFFGPGTRLTVL.

CDR3 sequence: CASEIATQETQYF. In DNA form, the CDR3 reads TGTGCCAGCGAGATAGCGACACAAGAGACCCAGTACTTC. The J gene is TRBJ2-5, the V gene TRBV28; maybe TRBD2 (5 bases). The CDR3 sequence is 13 residues long. Germline assignment: CDR1 MDHEN and CDR2 SYDVKM. Trimming stripped 8 bases from V and 2 bases from J, with 12 bases between.

The V gene is TRBV29-1, the J gene TRBJ2-7; D may match TRBD1 or TRBD2 (6 bases each). Trimming cost V 6 bases and J 6 bases, with 15 bases left between them. Germline V gene sequence: CDR1 SQVTM, CDR2 ANQGSEA. CDR3 size: 12 residues. The CDR3 nucleotides read TGCAGCGTCCTCCCCGGGGGCTCCGAGCAGTACTTC. Its protein is CSVLPGGSEQYF.